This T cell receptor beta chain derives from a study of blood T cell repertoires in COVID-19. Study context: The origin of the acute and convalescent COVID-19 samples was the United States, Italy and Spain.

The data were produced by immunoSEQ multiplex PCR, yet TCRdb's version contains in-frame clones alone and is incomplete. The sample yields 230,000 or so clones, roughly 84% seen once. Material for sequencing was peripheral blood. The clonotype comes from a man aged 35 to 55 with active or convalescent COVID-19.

CDR3 in amino acids: CASSPRPGTGVYEQYF. DNA for the CDR3: TGTGCCAGCAGCCCCCGGCCCGGGACAGGGGTTTACGAGCAGTACTTC. This chain uses TRBV28 with TRBJ2-7, with TRBD1 identical over 10 bases. CDR3 length: 16 residues. Per germline, CDR1 MDHEN and CDR2 SYDVKM. J lost 4 bases, V lost 6 bases, and 12 bases had no gene match.